This TCR beta chain was obtained from a study of regulatory T cells in long-lasting Graves disease. Both iRepertoire HTBI primers and Arm-PCR of CDR3 regions were used to build the TCR beta libraries. In TCRdb, the multiplex PCR reads were re-called with MiXCR into one record per CDR3 protein. Here the sample spans approximately 470,000 distinct CDR3 sequences, roughly 17% being singletons. Many counts were recorded for this clonotype. The sample's time point: newly diagnosed GD, antithyroid drugs for less than 3 months. The authors made the TCR library using RNA they extracted from PBMCs. CDR1 and CDR2 (germline): LGHDT, YNNKEL (reference sequence). The CDR3 is 14 residues long. With 11 bases clipped from V and 4 bases from J, the junction kept 7 bases outside the gene matches. This same sample was also part of a study on T cells in Graves' hyperthyroidism and ophthalmopathy. That source adds: A first-round RT-PCR of the TCR CDR3 used the HTBI primer set. Blood shared most expanded thyroid clonotypes above 0.001.

The TCR was taken from a man aged 40-49 years with Graves disease. The gene calls are TRBV3-1 and TRBJ2-2; 10 bases agree with TRBD2. The sequenced sample was peripheral blood mononuclear cells (PBMCs), obtained at new diagnosis, from a patient treated with antithyroid drugs. The CDR3 DNA sequence: TGTGCCTGTAGCGGGAGGCGAAGCACCGGGGAGCTGTTTTTT. Translated: CACSGRRSTGELFF.